Each of the 21 T cell receptor beta chains below was sequenced from the same sample in a study of CD8 T cells in Susac syndrome. Reverse transcription of roughly 0.5 to 1 ug RNA was performed with random hexamers. TCRdb re-called the immunoSEQ multiplex PCR reads through MiXCR, storing one row per CDR3 protein. The sample holds fewer than 350,000 distinct CDR3 sequences; 89% are singletons and the top ten take under 0.2%. Material: CD8+ T cells from PBMCs. The receptors were sampled from a human donor with multiple sclerosis.

The V call is TRBV4-3, the J call TRBJ2-2, with 9 positions matching TRBD2. Germline trimming cut 4 bases from V and 2 bases from J; bases unmatched to any gene: 8. There are 17 residues in the CDR3. Germline CDR1 and CDR2: LGHNA and YSLEER. DNA for the CDR3: TGCGCCAGCAGCCGGGAGATAGCGGGAGTAAACACCGGGGAGCTGTTTTTT. Translation: CASSREIAGVNTGELFF.

This clonotype was counted a few times. The chain uses TRBV12-3 or TRBV12-4 and TRBJ2-1; D is uncertain. The V and J ends lost 1 base and 5 bases respectively, with 6 bases between them. CDR3 length: 13 amino acids. CDR3 amino acids: CASSLGLHNEQFF. The DNA for the CDR3 is TGTGCCAGCAGTTTAGGGTTACACAATGAGCAGTTCTTC.

The chain uses TRBV5-4 and TRBJ2-4; D is possibly TRBD1 or TRBD2 (6 bases each). The CDR3 sequence is 15 residues long. V lost 0 bases, J lost 7 bases, and 14 bases lay in between. Per germline, CDR1 SGHNT and CDR2 YYREEE (reference sequence). The CDR3 reads CASSLGWGAGNIQYF. The CDR3 nucleotides are TGTGCCAGCAGCTTGGGATGGGGGGCAGGGAACATTCAGTACTTC.

The V gene is TRBV3-1, the J gene TRBJ2-5, with D tentatively TRBD2 (6 bases). V shed 0 bases and J shed 6 bases, with 14 bases lying between them. The CDR3 is 15 amino acids. From germline, CDR1 is LGHDT and CDR2 YNNKEL (reference sequence). The CDR3 sequence is CASSQDPGGGKTQYF. The CDR3 bases are TGTGCCAGCAGCCAAGATCCCGGAGGAGGGAAGACCCAGTACTTC.

This chain links TRBV5-8 with TRBJ1-1; unclear D gene. Per germline, CDR1 SGHTS and CDR2 YDEGEE. V lost 1 base, J lost 2 bases, and 9 bases lay in between. The CDR3 is 14 residues long. The CDR3 sequence is CASSLWGINTEAFF. The CDR3 nucleotides read TGTGCCAGCAGCTTGTGGGGTATTAACACTGAAGCTTTCTTT. The full variable domain, in which reference TRBV5-8 and TRBJ1-1 provide the parts outside the CDR3, is EAGVTQSPTHLIKTRGQQATLRCSPISGHTSVYWYQQALGLGLQFLLWYDEGEERNRGNFPPRFSGRQFPNYSSELNVNALELEDSALYLCASSLWGINTEAFFGQGTRLTVV.

This chain links TRBV15 with TRBJ2-2, with D unclear. V lost 0 bases, J lost 2 bases, and 7 bases lay in between. CDR1 LNHNV and CDR2 YYDKDF come from the germline V gene (reference sequence). This CDR3 comprises 15 residues. The CDR3 DNA follows: TGTGCCACCAGCAGAGATCTCTCAAACACCGGGGAGCTGTTTTTT. Its translation is CATSRDLSNTGELFF.

V usage is TRBV30 and J usage is TRBJ2-1; D unresolved. With 1 base removed from V and 6 bases from J, the gap between germline ends came to 7 bases. Germline V CDR1 and CDR2: GTSNPN, SVGIG (reference sequence). CDR3 length: 12 residues. The DNA for the CDR3 is TGTGCCTGGAGTGAATCTAGCAATGAGCAGTTCTTC. This encodes CAWSESSNEQFF.

The table lists this clonotype with a count of one. This chain uses TRBV9 with TRBJ2-3, with 8 bases aligning to TRBD2. This CDR3 region has 15 residues. Losses at the gene ends were 4 bases for V and 1 base for J; bases not matched to a gene: 5. Germline lookup yields CDR1 SGDLS and CDR2 YYNGEE. The CDR3 region has the DNA TGTGCCAGCAGCCCCGGACTAGCCCGCACAGATACGCAGTATTTT. This codes for CASSPGLARTDTQYF.

V gene TRBV28 combines with J gene TRBJ2-1, with 13 bases identical to TRBD2. The junction had 10 bases not matched to a gene; V was cut back by 6 bases and J by 8 bases. The CDR3 length is 16 residues. Germline V gene sequence: CDR1 MDHEN, CDR2 SYDVKM. The CDR3 nucleotides read TGTGCCAGCAGGGACAGACTAGCGGGAGGCCGGGATGAGCAGTTCTTC. Its protein product is CASRDRLAGGRDEQFF.

The gene calls are TRBV20-1 and TRBJ1-5; no reliable D call. V lost 5 bases to trimming and J lost 7 bases, with 15 bases between them. The CDR3 spans 13 residues. Germline-derived CDR1 and CDR2 are DFQATT and SNEGSKA (reference sequence). In nucleotides, the CDR3 is TGCAGTGCTCTTCCGCTACAAGAACAGCCCCAGCATTTT. Protein product: CSALPLQEQPQHF.

V and J are TRBV30 and TRBJ1-1; no clear D. V was cut by 3 bases and J by 2 bases, with 10 bases left in between. CDR3 length equals 13 residues. CDR1 and CDR2 (germline): GTSNPN, SVGIG (reference sequence). CDR3 loop: CAWRSQPNTEAFF. CDR3 coding DNA: TGTGCCTGGAGGTCACAGCCTAACACTGAAGCTTTCTTT.

The chain joins TRBV11-2 to TRBJ1-2, with a tentative D call TRBD1 (5 bases). Germline CDR1 SGHAT, CDR2 FQNNGV. The CDR3 length is 13 residues. With 4 bases removed from V and 3 bases from J, the gap between germline ends came to 9 bases. For the CDR3, the DNA is TGTGCCAGCAGCTCTAGGGGCGACTATGGCTACACCTTC. Its protein product is CASSSRGDYGYTF.

V usage is TRBV2 and J usage is TRBJ1-1, with D unresolved. CDR3 length equals 14 residues. V was clipped by 7 bases and J by 0 bases, with 12 bases between them. Germline V gives CDR1 SNHLY, CDR2 FYNNEI. CDR3 sequence reads: CASNGAILNTEAFF. The CDR3 nucleotides read TGTGCCAGCAATGGTGCGATTTTGAACACTGAAGCTTTCTTT.

The V call is TRBV20-1, the J call TRBJ2-1; TRBD1 or TRBD2 may be the D gene (5 bases each). The V end lost 0 bases, the J end lost 4 bases, and 13 bases lay between the germline ends. The CDR3 runs to 15 residues. CDR1 is DFQATT, CDR2 SNEGSKA, per germline (reference sequence). CDR3 in amino acids: CSARDPRGWYNEQFF. CDR3 nucleotides: TGCAGTGCTAGAGATCCGAGGGGTTGGTACAATGAGCAGTTCTTC.

V usage is TRBV20-1 and J usage is TRBJ1-2, with a tentative D call TRBD1 (6 bases). Germline V gene data show CDR1 as DFQATT and CDR2 as SNEGSKA (reference sequence). Trimming pared 3 bases from V and 4 bases from J, leaving 12 bases between. The CDR3 covers 13 residues. As DNA, the CDR3 is TGCAGTGCTAGGGGGACATCCTTCTATGGCTACACCTTC. Protein product: CSARGTSFYGYTF.

V gene TRBV7-2 combines with J gene TRBJ2-1; D unresolved. The CDR3 contains 11 residues. Trimming cost V 6 bases and J 10 bases, with 10 bases left between them. Germline V gives CDR1 SGHTA, CDR2 FQGNSA. CDR3 DNA: TGTGCCAGCAGGGGCGGTTTGGAGCAGTTCTTC. Residues: CASRGGLEQFF.

V and J are TRBV4-3 and TRBJ2-7, with TRBD1 as a possible D gene (5 bases). In germline, CDR1 is LGHNA, CDR2 YSLEER. V lost 2 bases, J lost 5 bases, and 10 bases lay in between. The CDR3 is 13 amino acids. In nucleotides, the CDR3 is TGCGCCAGCAGCCAATCCAGGGTCAACGAGCAGTACTTC. Amino acids: CASSQSRVNEQYF.

This chain connects TRBV27 to TRBJ2-2; 7 nucleotides match TRBD2. With 4 bases clipped from V and 7 bases from J, the junction kept 12 bases outside the gene matches. The CDR3 extends over 16 amino acids. Germline lookup yields CDR1 MNHEY and CDR2 SMNVEV (reference sequence). CDR3 protein: CASSSLGEGGGGELFF. The DNA for the CDR3 is TGTGCCAGCAGTTCCCTCGGGGAGGGTGGTGGCGGGGAGCTGTTTTTT.

The DNA of the CDR3 is TGTGCCAGCAGCTTAGAGGCAGATAATGAAAAACTGTTTTTT. Translation: CASSLEADNEKLFF. The chain recombines TRBV7-6 with TRBJ1-4; D is unclear. The CDR3 covers 14 residues. The V gene lost 1 base and the J gene lost 4 bases, with 7 bases spanning the gap. Germline V CDR1 and CDR2: SGHVS, FNYEAQ.

J is TRBJ1-5 and V is TRBV15; the D gene is possibly TRBD1 (5 bases). CDR1 and CDR2 from the germline V gene are LNHNV and YYDKDF (reference sequence). The CDR3 extends over 16 amino acids. Trimming shortened V by 2 bases and J by 3 bases, and 14 bases separated the two germline ends. The CDR3, as DNA: TGTGCCACCAGCAGAACATCCTCAGGGTTCAATCAGCCCCAGCATTTT. This encodes CATSRTSSGFNQPQHF.

The gene calls are TRBV28 and TRBJ2-7; D may match TRBD1 or TRBD2 (5 bases each). V lost 2 bases and J 2 bases, leaving 13 bases between the germline ends. Germline V gene sequence: CDR1 MDHEN, CDR2 SYDVKM. The CDR3 is 15 residues long. The CDR3 nucleotides are TGTGCCAGCAGTTTACCTTCCGGGACCACCTACGAGCAGTACTTC. Residues: CASSLPSGTTYEQYF.